Listed below are T cell receptor beta chains from one sample, sequenced in a study of T cell responses to AZD1222 COVID-19 vaccine. Assay: immunoSEQ multiplex PCR; the TCRdb copy retains only in-frame clones and omits some. The repertoire holds 85,000 to 90,000 clones, with 85% to 90% as singletons. The material was peripheral blood, obtained 28 days after the second AZD1222 dose. All receptors derive from an adult who received the AZD1222 COVID-19 vaccine. CDR3s include the opening cysteine and the closing phenylalanine or tryptophan. D genes are given only for firm matches. Clone size is given for some rows only: seen once, a few or many times, or a class if the clone is expanded.

clone_size: .; cdr3_length: 15; d_call: TRBD1; v_call: TRBV11-2; j_call: TRBJ1-6; cdr3_nt: TGTGCCAGCAGACCACTCGACAGGGGGAATTCACCCCTCCACTTT; cdr3_aa: CASRPLDRGNSPLHF
clone_size: .; cdr3_length: 16; d_call: TRBD1; v_call: TRBV7-3; j_call: TRBJ1-6; cdr3_nt: TGTGCCAGCAGCTCACAACACAGGGGTCGAAATTCACCCCTCCACTTT; cdr3_aa: CASSSQHRGRNSPLHF
clone_size: few; cdr3_length: 18; d_call: TRBD1; v_call: TRBV5-3; j_call: TRBJ2-7; cdr3_nt: TGTGCCAGAAGCTCGAGGGACAGAGTCCATACTGGATCCTACGAGCAGTACTTC; cdr3_aa: CARSSRDRVHTGSYEQYF
clone_size: .; cdr3_length: 15; d_call: TRBD1; v_call: TRBV6-1; j_call: TRBJ1-1; cdr3_nt: TGTGCCAGCAGTGAACTGGGACAGGGGAGGACTGAAGCTTTCTTT; cdr3_aa: CASSELGQGRTEAFF
clone_size: .; cdr3_length: 14; d_call: TRBD1; v_call: TRBV2; j_call: TRBJ1-3; cdr3_nt: TGTGCCAGCATCCGGACAGGGGCTGGAAACACCATATATTTT; cdr3_aa: CASIRTGAGNTIYF
clone_size: .; cdr3_length: 16; d_call: TRBD1; v_call: TRBV30; j_call: TRBJ1-2; cdr3_nt: TGTGCCTGGAGTTCTGGGAGGGGGCCCATTAACTATGGCTACACCTTC; cdr3_aa: CAWSSGRGPINYGYTF
clone_size: .; cdr3_length: 13; d_call: .; v_call: TRBV7-2; j_call: TRBJ1-6; cdr3_nt: TGTGCCAGCAGCTTGACTCCCAATCGTTCCCTCCACTTT; cdr3_aa: CASSLTPNRSLHF
clone_size: .; cdr3_length: 11; d_call: .; v_call: TRBV11-3; j_call: TRBJ1-1; cdr3_nt: TGTGCCAGCAGCCCCGGGGACGCCCTTTTCTTT; cdr3_aa: CASSPGDALFF
clone_size: .; cdr3_length: 15; d_call: .; v_call: TRBV6-5; j_call: TRBJ2-7; cdr3_nt: TGTGCCAGCAGTACACCGGGACTAGGGGGCGTCGAGCAGTACTTC; cdr3_aa: CASSTPGLGGVEQYF
clone_size: .; cdr3_length: 15; d_call: .; v_call: TRBV7-2; j_call: TRBJ1-4; cdr3_nt: TGTGCCAGCAGCTTAGGGGCAACACCAAATGAAAAACTGTTTTTT; cdr3_aa: CASSLGATPNEKLFF
clone_size: once; cdr3_length: 17; d_call: TRBD1; v_call: TRBV5-1; j_call: TRBJ1-3; cdr3_nt: TGCGCCAGCAGCCCGACAGGGACCGGGGGCTCTGGAAACACCATATATTTT; cdr3_aa: CASSPTGTGGSGNTIYF
clone_size: .; cdr3_length: 14; d_call: .; v_call: TRBV5-4; j_call: TRBJ1-4; cdr3_nt: TGTGCCAGCAGCATAGGGGCAACTAATGAAAAACTGTTTTTT; cdr3_aa: CASSIGATNEKLFF
clone_size: .; cdr3_length: 15; d_call: .; v_call: TRBV5-6; j_call: TRBJ1-6; cdr3_nt: TGTGCCAGCAGCTTGGGAGGGGCTGCATATTCACCCCTCCACTTT; cdr3_aa: CASSLGGAAYSPLHF
clone_size: .; cdr3_length: 11; d_call: .; v_call: TRBV3-1/TRBV3-2; j_call: TRBJ1-1; cdr3_nt: TGTGCCAGCAGGGGGAACACTGAAGCTTTCTTT; cdr3_aa: CASRGNTEAFF
clone_size: few; cdr3_length: 15; d_call: TRBD2; v_call: TRBV4-2; j_call: TRBJ2-2; cdr3_nt: TGTGCCAGCAGCCTTAGCGGGGTGAACACCGGGGAGCTGTTTTTT; cdr3_aa: CASSLSGVNTGELFF
clone_size: .; cdr3_length: 11; d_call: .; v_call: TRBV12-3/TRBV12-4; j_call: TRBJ1-2; cdr3_nt: TGTGCCAGCAGCTACCTCTATGGCTACACCTTC; cdr3_aa: CASSYLYGYTF
clone_size: .; cdr3_length: 11; d_call: .; v_call: TRBV29-1; j_call: TRBJ2-5; cdr3_nt: TGCAGCGTTGAAGAGCTGAAGACCCAGTACTTC; cdr3_aa: CSVEELKTQYF
clone_size: .; cdr3_length: 16; d_call: TRBD2; v_call: TRBV5-4; j_call: TRBJ2-3; cdr3_nt: TGTGCCAGCAGCTTACGGCTAGCGGGGGGCACAGATACGCAGTATTTT; cdr3_aa: CASSLRLAGGTDTQYF
clone_size: few; cdr3_length: 14; d_call: .; v_call: TRBV3-1/TRBV3-2; j_call: TRBJ1-6; cdr3_nt: TGTGCCAGCAGCCAAGAGACAGATAATTCACCCCTCCACTTT; cdr3_aa: CASSQETDNSPLHF
clone_size: once; cdr3_length: 15; d_call: TRBD1; v_call: TRBV7-9; j_call: TRBJ1-2; cdr3_nt: TGTGCCAGCAGCCCACAGGGGGTGCCTAACTATGGCTACACCTTC; cdr3_aa: CASSPQGVPNYGYTF
clone_size: .; cdr3_length: 15; d_call: .; v_call: TRBV3-1/TRBV3-2; j_call: TRBJ2-1; cdr3_nt: TGTGCCAGCAGGCGCGGTTGGCCCTCATACAATGAGCAGTTCTTC; cdr3_aa: CASRRGWPSYNEQFF
clone_size: .; cdr3_length: 11; d_call: .; v_call: TRBV20-1; j_call: TRBJ2-1; cdr3_nt: TGCAGTCCCTCGGCGGGGGCTGAGCAGTTCTTC; cdr3_aa: CSPSAGAEQFF
clone_size: once; cdr3_length: 12; d_call: .; v_call: TRBV6-5; j_call: TRBJ1-6; cdr3_nt: TGTGCCAGCAGCACCTATAGATCACCCCTCCACTTT; cdr3_aa: CASSTYRSPLHF
clone_size: few; cdr3_length: 15; d_call: .; v_call: TRBV4-2; j_call: TRBJ1-2; cdr3_nt: TGTGCCAGCAGCCAAGATGGGGATTTTGACTATGGCTACACCTTC; cdr3_aa: CASSQDGDFDYGYTF
clone_size: .; cdr3_length: 14; d_call: .; v_call: TRBV18; j_call: TRBJ1-4; cdr3_nt: TGTGCCAGCTCACCCAGGGCGGCTAATGAAAAACTGTTTTTT; cdr3_aa: CASSPRAANEKLFF
clone_size: few; cdr3_length: 18; d_call: TRBD1; v_call: TRBV9; j_call: TRBJ1-2; cdr3_nt: TGTGCCAGCAGCGGCTTTTTCGGGACAGGGGCGGGCTACTATGGCTACACCTTC; cdr3_aa: CASSGFFGTGAGYYGYTF
clone_size: .; cdr3_length: 14; d_call: .; v_call: TRBV20-1; j_call: TRBJ1-5; cdr3_nt: TGCAGTGCTAGTATGAGTAATAGCAATCAGCCCCAGCATTTT; cdr3_aa: CSASMSNSNQPQHF
clone_size: .; cdr3_length: 16; d_call: TRBD2; v_call: TRBV5-6; j_call: TRBJ2-5; cdr3_nt: TGTGCCAGCAGCCCTAGGGCTAGCGGGTTCGAAGAGACCCAGTACTTC; cdr3_aa: CASSPRASGFEETQYF
clone_size: few; cdr3_length: 15; d_call: TRBD1; v_call: TRBV7-2; j_call: TRBJ1-1; cdr3_nt: TGTGCCAGCAGCCCGGTGGACAGGAGAAACACTGAAGCTTTCTTT; cdr3_aa: CASSPVDRRNTEAFF
clone_size: .; cdr3_length: 15; d_call: .; v_call: TRBV4-1; j_call: TRBJ2-7; cdr3_nt: TGCGCCAGCAGCCACCCCCCGGGTCTACCGCACGAGCAGTACTTC; cdr3_aa: CASSHPPGLPHEQYF
clone_size: .; cdr3_length: 13; d_call: .; v_call: TRBV12-3/TRBV12-4; j_call: TRBJ1-6; cdr3_nt: TGTGCCAGCAGTTTGGTGGAATCTTCACCCCTCCACTTT; cdr3_aa: CASSLVESSPLHF
clone_size: .; cdr3_length: 12; d_call: .; v_call: TRBV19; j_call: TRBJ2-2; cdr3_nt: TGTGCCAGTCAAGGCGTAGCCGGGGAGCTGTTTTTT; cdr3_aa: CASQGVAGELFF
clone_size: .; cdr3_length: 16; d_call: .; v_call: TRBV4-1; j_call: TRBJ2-3; cdr3_nt: TGCGCCAGCAGCCCCCTGGCGGGGGCTAGCACAGATACGCAGTATTTT; cdr3_aa: CASSPLAGASTDTQYF
clone_size: .; cdr3_length: 12; d_call: .; v_call: TRBV7-8; j_call: TRBJ2-1; cdr3_nt: TGTGCCAGCAGCCGACTAGGAAATGAGCAGTTCTTC; cdr3_aa: CASSRLGNEQFF
clone_size: .; cdr3_length: 15; d_call: TRBD1; v_call: TRBV7-9; j_call: TRBJ1-1; cdr3_nt: TGTGCCAGCAGCTCAACGGGACAGGGGGCGGGAGAAGCTTTCTTT; cdr3_aa: CASSSTGQGAGEAFF
clone_size: .; cdr3_length: 13; d_call: .; v_call: TRBV11-2; j_call: TRBJ2-1; cdr3_nt: TGTGCCAGCAGCGTCGGGAACTACAATGAGCAGTTCTTC; cdr3_aa: CASSVGNYNEQFF
clone_size: .; cdr3_length: 15; d_call: TRBD2; v_call: TRBV6-5; j_call: TRBJ2-1; cdr3_nt: TGTGCCAGCAGGACGCCGGGACTATCCTACAATGAGCAGTTCTTC; cdr3_aa: CASRTPGLSYNEQFF
clone_size: .; cdr3_length: 16; d_call: TRBD2; v_call: TRBV5-1; j_call: TRBJ2-3; cdr3_nt: TGCGCCAGCAGCTTGGGACTGACTAGCGGCACAGATACGCAGTATTTT; cdr3_aa: CASSLGLTSGTDTQYF
clone_size: .; cdr3_length: 20; d_call: TRBD2; v_call: TRBV3-1/TRBV3-2; j_call: TRBJ2-3; cdr3_nt: TGTGCCAGCAGCCAAGGTTTCGGACTAGCGGGGGGGCCAGGCACAGATACGCAGTATTTT; cdr3_aa: CASSQGFGLAGGPGTDTQYF
clone_size: .; cdr3_length: 16; d_call: .; v_call: TRBV15; j_call: TRBJ1-3; cdr3_nt: TGTGCCACCAGCAGAGGATCGGGGAGCTCTGGAAACACCATATATTTT; cdr3_aa: CATSRGSGSSGNTIYF
clone_size: .; cdr3_length: 13; d_call: .; v_call: TRBV5-6; j_call: TRBJ1-2; cdr3_nt: TGTGCCAGCAGCCCGGACAGCTTCTATGGCTACACCTTC; cdr3_aa: CASSPDSFYGYTF
clone_size: .; cdr3_length: 14; d_call: .; v_call: TRBV29-1; j_call: TRBJ2-7; cdr3_nt: TGCAGCGTCCTCATTGCCGGGGAGGCCTACGAGCAGTACTTC; cdr3_aa: CSVLIAGEAYEQYF
clone_size: few; cdr3_length: 14; d_call: .; v_call: TRBV11-2; j_call: TRBJ2-1; cdr3_nt: TGTGCCAGCAGCCCCTCGGACAACCTGGATGAGCAGTTCTTC; cdr3_aa: CASSPSDNLDEQFF
clone_size: .; cdr3_length: 14; d_call: .; v_call: TRBV5-6; j_call: TRBJ1-5; cdr3_nt: TGTGCCAGCAGCTTGTGGCAGGTAAATCAGCCCCAGCATTTT; cdr3_aa: CASSLWQVNQPQHF
clone_size: once; cdr3_length: 16; d_call: .; v_call: TRBV19; j_call: TRBJ1-4; cdr3_nt: TGTGCCAGTAGGGCCATCGGGGCACCAACTAATGAAAAACTGTTTTTT; cdr3_aa: CASRAIGAPTNEKLFF
clone_size: .; cdr3_length: 14; d_call: .; v_call: TRBV7-9; j_call: TRBJ2-5; cdr3_nt: TGTGCCAGCAGCTCTCGGGCCCCCGGGGAGACCCAGTACTTC; cdr3_aa: CASSSRAPGETQYF
clone_size: .; cdr3_length: 13; d_call: .; v_call: TRBV7-9; j_call: TRBJ2-5; cdr3_nt: TGTGCCAGCAGCTTTTCCAGTCAAGAGACCCAGTACTTC; cdr3_aa: CASSFSSQETQYF
clone_size: .; cdr3_length: 15; d_call: .; v_call: TRBV6-1; j_call: TRBJ1-1; cdr3_nt: TGTGCCAGCAGTGAAACTAGGGCCATATACACTGAAGCTTTCTTT; cdr3_aa: CASSETRAIYTEAFF
clone_size: .; cdr3_length: 13; d_call: .; v_call: TRBV15; j_call: TRBJ1-5; cdr3_nt: TGTGCCACCAGCAGAGGGGTGGAACAGCCCCAGCATTTT; cdr3_aa: CATSRGVEQPQHF
clone_size: .; cdr3_length: 18; d_call: TRBD1; v_call: TRBV18; j_call: TRBJ1-3; cdr3_nt: TGTGCCAGCTCACCACCGGGCCTGACAGGGGTGACTGGAAACACCATATATTTT; cdr3_aa: CASSPPGLTGVTGNTIYF
clone_size: .; cdr3_length: 13; d_call: .; v_call: TRBV13; j_call: TRBJ2-1; cdr3_nt: TGTGCCAGCAGCTTAAAGTTGGGCGATGAGCAGTTCTTC; cdr3_aa: CASSLKLGDEQFF
clone_size: .; cdr3_length: 14; d_call: .; v_call: TRBV18; j_call: TRBJ1-2; cdr3_nt: TGTGCCAGCTCACCACCACAGGAGGCAGGGGGCTACACCTTC; cdr3_aa: CASSPPQEAGGYTF
clone_size: .; cdr3_length: 16; d_call: TRBD1; v_call: TRBV6-6; j_call: TRBJ1-2; cdr3_nt: TGTGCCAGCAGTTACTCTGGACAGGGGGCCCAGTATGGCTACACCTTC; cdr3_aa: CASSYSGQGAQYGYTF
clone_size: .; cdr3_length: 13; d_call: .; v_call: TRBV18; j_call: TRBJ1-1; cdr3_nt: TGTGCCAGCTACCAGGGGCAGAACACTGAAGCTTTCTTT; cdr3_aa: CASYQGQNTEAFF